Detailed here is one T cell receptor (beta chain). CDR1 is SEHNR and CDR2 is FQNEAQ in the germline V gene (reference sequence). Unmatched junction bases numbered 7, after V lost 5 bases and J lost 3 bases. This CDR3 comprises 15 residues. The sample comes from a study of shared clonotypes between healthy human individuals. TCRdb's copy holds only in-frame clones and misses some; the assay was immunoSEQ multiplex PCR. The sample gives under 150,000 clones, more than 65% of which show up once; 20% to 25% is in the top ten. The genes are TRBV7-9 and TRBJ2-7; 10 bases match TRBD2. The sequence was collected from a woman aged 25 to 45 in good health. Sequences were obtained from memory CD8+ T cells sorted from blood. The subset is: CD45RO+ cells pooled with CCR7-negative TemRA cells. The chain's CDR3 is CASSLPGLAIYEQYF. DNA for the CDR3: TGTGCCAGCAGCCTACCGGGACTAGCGATCTACGAGCAGTACTTC.